Below are 19 T cell receptor beta chains sequenced from a single sample in a study of T cell responses to AZD1222 COVID-19 vaccine. Method: immunoSEQ multiplex PCR; TCRdb's copy keeps in-frame clones and lacks some. Altogether around 140,000 clones are present, 90% to 95% being singletons, with the ten largest covering 4.5% to 5.5%. Sequenced material: peripheral blood, taken on day 0 of AZD1222 vaccination. These receptors all come from an adult in good health.

V gene TRBV4-1 combines with J gene TRBJ2-7; a possible D gene is TRBD2 (5 bases). Trimming removed 3 bases at V and 2 bases at J, with 11 bases between. Germline V gene lookup returns CDR1 MGHRA and CDR2 YSYEKL. The CDR3 contains 14 residues. The CDR3 DNA reads as TGCGCCAGCAGCCAGACTTCCGGGGCCTACGAGCAGTACTTC. Its translation: CASSQTSGAYEQYF.

Only one count was recorded for this clone. CDR3 nucleotides: TGTGCCAGCAGGCGTGATGGAGTCACAGATACGCAGTATTTT. Its protein product is CASRRDGVTDTQYF. The chain carries TRBV6-5 and TRBJ2-3; no clear D gene. The CDR3 is 14 residues long. CDR1 is MNHEY, CDR2 SVGAGI, per germline. V was pared by 6 bases and J by 2 bases, with 12 bases between.

This clone appeared once. The chain employs TRBV7-2 and TRBJ1-2; D remains unclear. Germline V gene data show CDR1 as SGHTA and CDR2 as FQGNSA. V was shortened by 3 bases and J by 3 bases, with 17 bases between the two germline ends. This CDR3 region has 16 residues. In DNA, the CDR3 is TGTGCCAGCAGCTTTAGCCCCACCGGGTCCCACTATGGCTACACCTTC. Encoded protein: CASSFSPTGSHYGYTF.

The rearrangement links TRBV19 to TRBJ2-7; D remains unclear. Germline V CDR1 and CDR2: LNHDA, SQIVND (reference sequence). The CDR3 consists of 15 residues. V lost 7 bases to trimming and J lost 0 bases, with 16 bases between them. DNA of the CDR3: TGTGCCAGTACCGAGCACTCAGGTAGCTCCTACGAGCAGTACTTC. Translated, it gives CASTEHSGSSYEQYF.

V gene TRBV4-3 combines with J gene TRBJ1-3, with D possibly TRBD1 on 6 matching bases. Germline V gene sequence: CDR1 LGHNA, CDR2 YSLEER. The CDR3 contains 16 residues. V was shortened by 0 bases and J by 4 bases, with 13 bases between the two germline ends. The CDR3 loop is CASSQDWGARGNTIYF. The CDR3 nucleotides read TGCGCCAGCAGCCAAGATTGGGGGGCGAGGGGAAACACCATATATTTT.

This clone appeared once. V and J are TRBV9 and TRBJ1-1; D might be TRBD1 (5 bases). Germline V gene data show CDR1 as SGDLS and CDR2 as YYNGEE. The CDR3 spans 13 residues. V lost 2 bases to trimming and J lost 9 bases, with 14 bases between them. CDR3 DNA sequence: TGTGCCAGCAGCGTCAGAGAGGGGACCAAAGCTTTCTTT. This gives the protein CASSVREGTKAFF.

CDR3 coding DNA: TGTGCCAGCAGCCCCCCCCGAGGTCCTGAAGCTTTCTTT. Translation: CASSPPRGPEAFF. The rearrangement links TRBV3-1 (or the pseudogene TRBV3-2) to TRBJ1-1; D gene uncertain. The CDR3 length is 13 residues. The V end lost 4 bases, the J end lost 6 bases, and 12 bases lay between the germline ends. CDR1 and CDR2 from the germline V gene are LGHDT and YNNKEL (reference sequence).

The chain is built from TRBV19 and TRBJ1-5; D gene ambiguous. Germline CDR1 and CDR2: LNHDA and SQIVND (reference sequence). The CDR3 loop spans 19 amino acids. V lost 2 bases and J 5 bases, leaving 25 bases between the germline ends. CDR3 DNA: TGTGCCAGTAGTATATCAGGAAGTTGGAGTGCTCGGGCAGATCAGCCCCAGCATTTT. It is translated as CASSISGSWSARADQPQHF. Full variable domain (rest looked up from reference TRBV19 and TRBJ1-5): DGGITQSPKYLFRKEGQNVTLSCEQNLNHDAMYWYRQDPGQGLRLIYYSQIVNDFQKGDIAEGYSVSREKKESFPLTVTSAQKNPTAFYLCASSISGSWSARADQPQHFGDGTRLSIL.

The J gene is TRBJ2-1, the V gene TRBV19; possible D gene TRBD1, 7 bases. Germline lookup yields CDR1 LNHDA and CDR2 SQIVND (reference sequence). V lost 4 bases and J 7 bases, leaving 14 bases between the germline ends. This CDR3 comprises 14 residues. The CDR3 bases are TGTGCCAGTAGTACTATACAGGGGACTAATGAGCAGTTCTTC. Amino acids: CASSTIQGTNEQFF.

The chain links TRBV6-2 or TRBV6-3 to TRBJ2-6; no reliable D call. This CDR3 contains 15 residues. V was shortened by 6 bases and J by 1 base, with 10 bases between the two germline ends. Germline V gives CDR1 MNHEY, CDR2 SVGEGT. CDR3 residues: CASRPLVSGANVLTF. The CDR3 DNA reads TGTGCCAGCAGGCCTCTAGTTTCTGGGGCCAACGTCCTGACTTTC.

The V call is TRBV27, the J call TRBJ2-7; 9 bases are shared with TRBD1. V was pared by 5 bases and J by 4 bases, with 9 bases of the junction left unmatched. The CDR3 is made up of 15 amino acids. Germline V lookup: CDR1 MNHEY, CDR2 SMNVEV (reference sequence). In DNA, the CDR3 is TGTGCCAGCAGTCACCCGGGACAGGGACTTTACGAGCAGTACTTC. Translating gives CASSHPGQGLYEQYF.

The chain links TRBV3-1 (or the pseudogene TRBV3-2) to TRBJ1-6; TRBD1 might be the D (5 bases). The CDR3 loop spans 15 amino acids. The V gene lost 3 bases and the J gene lost 4 bases, with 10 bases spanning the gap. Germline lookup yields CDR1 LGHDT and CDR2 YNNKEL (reference sequence). The CDR3 loop reads CASSQRGAYNSPLHF. CDR3 nucleotides: TGTGCCAGCAGCCAGCGGGGCGCGTATAATTCACCCCTCCACTTT.

The chain has TRBV7-2 and TRBJ1-4; D ambiguous. This CDR3 is 13 amino acids long. Germline values: CDR1 SGHTA, CDR2 FQGNSA. The germline V and J ends were trimmed by 3 bases and 6 bases, with 8 bases remaining between them. The DNA for the CDR3 is TGTGCCAGCAGCTTTGGTCGGGATGAAAAACTGTTTTTT. It yields the protein CASSFGRDEKLFF.

This clone was observed a single time. This chain links TRBV11-2 with TRBJ2-3; the match to TRBD2 covers 7 bases. The ends lost 5 bases at V and 5 bases at J; junction bases unmatched: 16. This CDR3 has 17 amino acids. CDR1 SGHAT and CDR2 FQNNGV come from the germline V gene. The CDR3 loop is CASSHRGSGAFGDTQYF. CDR3 bases: TGTGCCAGCAGCCACCGAGGGAGCGGGGCTTTCGGAGATACGCAGTATTTT.

The chain recombines TRBV5-1 with TRBJ2-7; 7 bases are shared with TRBD1. Germline V gives CDR1 SGHRS, CDR2 YFSETQ. The CDR3 runs to 13 residues. Trimming removed 5 bases from V and 6 bases from J; junction bases left unmatched: 8. The chain's CDR3 is CASSYRQGSEQYF. The CDR3 DNA follows: TGCGCCAGCAGTTATCGACAGGGTTCCGAGCAGTACTTC.

The rearrangement links TRBV28 to TRBJ2-1; 8 bases line up with TRBD2. The CDR3 is 15 amino acids. The V gene's germline CDR1 is MDHEN and CDR2 SYDVKM. V shed 6 bases, J shed 3 bases, and the junction held 7 bases outside the gene matches. The CDR3 here is CASSSSGSNYNEQFF. The CDR3 region has the DNA TGTGCCAGCAGCTCAAGCGGGAGTAACTACAATGAGCAGTTCTTC. The full variable domain, in which reference TRBV28 and TRBJ2-1 provide the parts outside the CDR3, is DVKVTQSSRYLVKRTGEKVFLECVQDMDHENMFWYRQDPGLGLRLIYFSYDVKMKEKGDIPEGYSVSREKKERFSLILESASTNQTSMYLCASSSSGSNYNEQFFGPGTRLTVL.

The chain couples TRBV10-3 to TRBJ2-3; D uncertain. The ends were cut back, 0 bases at V and 4 bases at J, with 5 bases in the middle. Germline V gene data show CDR1 as ENHRY and CDR2 as SYGVKD. The CDR3 contains 13 residues. CDR3 residues: CAISESGPDTQYF. DNA for the CDR3: TGTGCCATCAGTGAGTCTGGACCAGATACGCAGTATTTT.

The chain employs TRBV4-3 and TRBJ1-4; D gene uncertain. The CDR3 has 16 amino acids. CDR1 LGHNA and CDR2 YSLEER come from the germline V gene. The ends were cut back, 3 bases at V and 1 base at J, with 12 bases in the middle. CDR3 in amino acids: CASSQGYGETNEKLFF. The CDR3 nucleotides read TGCGCCAGCAGCCAGGGGTACGGGGAAACTAATGAAAAACTGTTTTTT.

This chain connects TRBV5-6 to TRBJ2-5; D uncertain. Germline V gene lookup returns CDR1 SGHDT and CDR2 YYEEEE. The CDR3 runs 14 residues. Trimming shortened V by 4 bases and J by 7 bases, and 17 bases separated the two germline ends. As DNA, the CDR3 is TGTGCCAGCAGCGGAGTGGCTAGGGAAGGGACCCAGTACTTC. Translation gives CASSGVAREGTQYF. Together with reference TRBV5-6 and TRBJ2-5, the CDR3 gives the full variable domain: DAGVTQSPTHLIKTRGQQVTLRCSPKSGHDTVSWYQQALGQGPQFIFQYYEEEERQRGNFPDRFSGHQFPNYSSELNVNALLLGDSALYLCASSGVAREGTQYFGPGTRLLVL.